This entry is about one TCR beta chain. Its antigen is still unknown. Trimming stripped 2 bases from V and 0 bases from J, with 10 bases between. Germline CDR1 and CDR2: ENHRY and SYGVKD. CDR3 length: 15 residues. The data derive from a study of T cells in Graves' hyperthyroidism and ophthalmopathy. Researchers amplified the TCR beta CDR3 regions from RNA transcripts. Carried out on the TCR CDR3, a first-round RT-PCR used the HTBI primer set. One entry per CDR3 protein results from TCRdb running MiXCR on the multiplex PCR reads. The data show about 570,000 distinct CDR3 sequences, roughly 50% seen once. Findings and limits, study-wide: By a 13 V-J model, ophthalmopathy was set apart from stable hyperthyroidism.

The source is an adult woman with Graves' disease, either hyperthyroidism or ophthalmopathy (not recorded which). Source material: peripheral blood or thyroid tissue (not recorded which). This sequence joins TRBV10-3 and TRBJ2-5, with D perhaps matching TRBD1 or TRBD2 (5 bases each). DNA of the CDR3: TGTGCCATCAGTGAGGAGGGGATTTACCAAGAGACCCAGTACTTC. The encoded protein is CAISEEGIYQETQYF.